The 14 T cell receptor beta chains in this list originate from one sample, sequenced in a study of CD8 T cells in ankylosing spondylitis. Regarding the study as a whole: Apparently characteristic of ankylosing spondylitis blood was a TCR beta motif (about 8 highly homologous variants).

These receptors are not linked to any known antigen. MiXCR, applied by TCRdb to the 5' RACE reads, yields one record per CDR3 protein. The sample lists about 500,000 distinct CDR3 sequences; roughly 5.2% were seen once. Specimen: blood, either unsorted or a sorted T cell fraction (not recorded which). All receptors derive from a male donor with ankylosing spondylitis.

This clonotype was counted at least ten times. This chain uses TRBV20-1 with TRBJ1-5, with TRBD1 as a possible D gene (5 bases). This CDR3 is built from 14 residues. CDR1 is DFQATT, CDR2 SNEGSKA, per germline (reference sequence). V lost 0 bases, J lost 3 bases, and 9 bases lay in between. CDR3 DNA sequence: TGCAGTGCTAGAGAGACAGTTTTCAATCAGCCCCAGCATTTT. It codes for CSARETVFNQPQHF.

This clonotype came up many times. V usage is TRBV21-1 and J usage is TRBJ2-7; no check of the table's D call, TRBD2, against the DNA was made. TRBV21-1 is designated a pseudogene. There are 16 residues in the CDR3. CDR3 amino acids: CASSRSGTLSSYEQYF. CDR3 nucleotide sequence: TGTGCCAGCAGCCGTTCCGGGACTCTAAGCTCCTACGAGCAGTACTTC.

At least ten counts were recorded for this clonotype. J is TRBJ1-1 and V is TRBV9; 8 bases match TRBD1. This CDR3 has 16 residues. The trim removed 0 bases at V and 1 base at J, leaving 5 bases unmatched. CDR1 is SGDLS and CDR2 is YYNGEE in the germline V gene. The CDR3 DNA reads TGTGCCAGCAGCGTAGCCCCCGGGACAGGGAACACTGAAGCTTTCTTT. As protein: CASSVAPGTGNTEAFF.

This clonotype was counted at least ten times. CDR3 sequence: CASSPPGLAGGTQYF. The CDR3 nucleotides read TGTGCCAGCAGTCCCCCGGGACTAGCGGGAGGGACCCAGTACTTC. The chain employs TRBV6-1 and TRBJ2-5; the match to TRBD2 covers 15 bases. The trim removed 5 bases at V and 7 bases at J, leaving 5 bases unmatched. This CDR3 contains 15 residues. Per the germline V gene, CDR1 is MNHNS and CDR2 is SASEGT.

As regards this clonotype: This may arise from a read error, as a much more abundant clone is one base away. This chain joins TRBV20-1 and TRBJ2-2; 9 positions match TRBD2. Germline V gene sequence: CDR1 DFQATT, CDR2 SNEGSKA (reference sequence). This CDR3 region has 15 residues. The CDR3 DNA is TGCTGTGCTAGGGGGACTAGCCTAAGTACCGGGGAGCTGTTTTTT. It is translated as CCARGTSLSTGELFF.

The sample holds a few counts of this clonotype. The chain is built from TRBV7-2 and TRBJ2-3; D is possibly TRBD2 (6 bases). The CDR3 spans 15 residues. Trimming took 10 bases from V and 5 from J, leaving 22 bases between them. The germline CDR1 and CDR2 sequences are SGHTA and FQGNSA. The chain's CDR3 is CATTSLGGIRDTQYF. The CDR3 coding sequence is TGTGCCACGACATCACTGGGGGGAATAAGAGATACGCAGTATTTT.

This clonotype has only a few counts. The chain links TRBV7-8 to TRBJ2-2; the match to TRBD1 covers 9 bases. The CDR3 is 16 residues long. The germline gives CDR1 SGHVS, CDR2 FQNEAQ. V lost 0 bases to trimming and J lost 4 bases; unmatched junction nucleotides: 3. This CDR3 is CASSLARDRVTGELFF. In nucleotides, the CDR3 is TGTGCCAGCAGCTTAGCGCGGGACAGGGTCACCGGGGAGCTGTTTTTT.

This clonotype was counted only a few times. The CDR3 DNA sequence: TGTGCCACCAGTTCCTCCGGGACTAGCTACGAGCAGTACTTC. Encoded protein: CATSSSGTSYEQYF. The chain links TRBV24-1 to TRBJ2-7, with 8 positions matching TRBD2. Unmatched junction bases numbered 6, after V lost 6 bases and J lost 3 bases. Germline CDR1 reads KGHDR; CDR2 reads SFDVKD. The length of the CDR3 is 14 residues.

This clonotype was observed at least ten times. This chain connects TRBV4-1 to TRBJ1-6; a possible D gene is TRBD1 (6 bases). Trimming shortened V by 3 bases and J by 6 bases, and 9 bases separated the two germline ends. The CDR3 runs to 14 residues. CDR1 is MGHRA and CDR2 is YSYEKL in the germline V gene. The DNA of the CDR3 is TGCGCCAGCAGCCAGACAGGCGGTAATTCACCCCTCCACTTT. Translating it yields CASSQTGGNSPLHF.

This clonotype appeared a few times. The chain combines TRBV20-1 with TRBJ2-3; D call uncertain. Germline loops: CDR1 DFQATT, CDR2 SNEGSKA (reference sequence). Trimming took off 7 bases at V and 3 bases at J, with 11 bases between the two ends. This CDR3 region has 12 residues. The CDR3 DNA sequence: TGCAGTGAGGTCAGCCGAACAGATACGCAGTATTTT. Its translation: CSEVSRTDTQYF.

In this sample, this clonotype turned up many times. The chain couples TRBV29-1 to TRBJ2-5, with no clear D. CDR3 size: 12 residues. Deletions cut 6 bases from V and 3 bases from J, with 11 bases between. Looked up from germline, CDR1 is SQVTM and CDR2 is ANQGSEA. The CDR3 protein is CSVARAEETQYF. The DNA for the CDR3 is TGCAGCGTGGCACGGGCAGAAGAGACCCAGTACTTC.

This clonotype was observed many times. The chain uses TRBV4-2 and TRBJ2-3, with 10 positions matching TRBD1. The V segment lost 4 bases and the J segment 5 bases; nucleotides outside the gene matches: 9. Germline V gene sequence: CDR1 LGHNA, CDR2 YNFKEQ. This CDR3 has 16 residues. The CDR3 DNA sequence: TGTGCCAGCAGCCGACGCGGACAGGGGGTTGGAGATACGCAGTATTTT. The encoded protein is CASSRRGQGVGDTQYF.

Many counts were recorded for this clonotype. This rearrangement joins TRBV18 to TRBJ2-5; 8 bases are a match to TRBD1. The CDR3 sequence is 14 residues long. CDR1 and CDR2 from the germline V gene are KGHSH and LQKENI. V lost 3 bases to trimming and J lost 7 bases; unmatched junction nucleotides: 7. The CDR3 is CASSPGPGTGTQYF. The CDR3 DNA reads as TGTGCCAGCTCACCCGGACCCGGGACAGGGACCCAGTACTTC. Drawing the rest from reference TRBV18 and TRBJ2-5, the complete variable domain is NAGVMQNPRHLVRRRGQEARLRCSPMKGHSHVYWYRQLPEEGLKFMVYLQKENIIDESGMPKERFSAEFPKEGPSILRIQQVVRGDSAAYFCASSPGPGTGTQYFGPGTRLLVL.

This clonotype was seen more than once but under ten times. The chain links TRBV20-1 to TRBJ2-1, with 7 bases matching TRBD2. This CDR3 is 15 amino acids long. After removal of 3 bases from V and 1 base from J, the junction contained 6 bases not matched to a gene. Looked up from germline, CDR1 is DFQATT and CDR2 is SNEGSKA (reference sequence). CDR3 DNA sequence: TGCAGTGCTAGGGATGCTAGCGGTTCCTACAATGAGCAGTTCTTC. Its translation: CSARDASGSYNEQFF.